The source of this TCR beta chain is a study of T cell responses to AZD1222 COVID-19 vaccine. Study-level findings and limits: Only a handful of AZD1222 recipients, more than 5 in all, had baseline seropositivity.

In the case of this clone: Its specificity is not known.

Germline lookup yields CDR1 MNHEY and CDR2 SMNVEV (reference sequence). The CDR3 loop spans 14 amino acids. Trimming took 6 bases from V and 2 from J, leaving 13 bases between them. TCRdb keeps only in-frame clones here, not all; method: immunoSEQ multiplex PCR. The sample lists 100,000 to 150,000 clones; around nine tenths were seen once. The source of this sequence is an adult in good health. The gene calls are TRBV27 and TRBJ1-1; D unresolved. Material: peripheral blood, obtained on day 0 of AZD1222 vaccination. The CDR3 loop reads CASSSAGVNTEAFF. DNA for the CDR3: TGTGCCAGCAGCTCCGCTGGAGTAAACACTGAAGCTTTCTTT.